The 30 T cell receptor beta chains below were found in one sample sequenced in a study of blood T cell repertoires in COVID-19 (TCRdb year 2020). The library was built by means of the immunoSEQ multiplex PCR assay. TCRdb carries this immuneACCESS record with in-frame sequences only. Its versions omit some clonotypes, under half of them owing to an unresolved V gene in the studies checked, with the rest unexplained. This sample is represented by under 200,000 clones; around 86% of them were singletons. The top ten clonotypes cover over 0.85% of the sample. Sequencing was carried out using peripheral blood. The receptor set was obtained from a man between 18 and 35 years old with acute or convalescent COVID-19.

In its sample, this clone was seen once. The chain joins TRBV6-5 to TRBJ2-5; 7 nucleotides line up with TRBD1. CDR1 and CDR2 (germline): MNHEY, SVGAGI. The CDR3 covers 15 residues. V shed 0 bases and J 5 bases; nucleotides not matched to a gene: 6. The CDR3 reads CASSYSIDRVETQYF. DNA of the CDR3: TGTGCCAGCAGTTACTCGATCGACAGGGTCGAGACCCAGTACTTC.

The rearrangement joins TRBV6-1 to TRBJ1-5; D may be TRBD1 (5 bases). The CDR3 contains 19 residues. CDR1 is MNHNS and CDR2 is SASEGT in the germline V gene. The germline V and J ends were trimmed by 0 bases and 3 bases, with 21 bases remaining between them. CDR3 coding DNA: TGTGCCAGCAGTGAAGCCTTCACTCCTGGGGCCTCTTTCAATCAGCCCCAGCATTTT. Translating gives CASSEAFTPGASFNQPQHF.

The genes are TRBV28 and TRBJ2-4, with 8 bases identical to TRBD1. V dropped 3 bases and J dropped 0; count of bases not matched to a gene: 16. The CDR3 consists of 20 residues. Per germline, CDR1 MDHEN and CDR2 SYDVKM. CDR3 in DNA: TGTGCCAGCAGTTTCGTGTATGGGGGACAGGAGCAACTAGCCAAAAACATTCAGTACTTC. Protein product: CASSFVYGGQEQLAKNIQYF.

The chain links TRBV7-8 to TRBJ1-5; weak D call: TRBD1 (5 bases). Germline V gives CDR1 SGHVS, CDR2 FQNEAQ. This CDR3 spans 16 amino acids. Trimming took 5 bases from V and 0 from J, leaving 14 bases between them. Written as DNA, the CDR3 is TGTGCCAGCAGCCCCAGGGAGGGCAATAGCAATCAGCCCCAGCATTTT. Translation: CASSPREGNSNQPQHF.

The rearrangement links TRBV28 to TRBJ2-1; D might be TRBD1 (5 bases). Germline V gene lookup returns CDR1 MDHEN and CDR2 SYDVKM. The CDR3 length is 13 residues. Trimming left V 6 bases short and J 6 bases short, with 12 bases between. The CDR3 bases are TGTGCCAGCAGAAATATTCAGGGCAATGAGCAGTTCTTC. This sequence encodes CASRNIQGNEQFF.

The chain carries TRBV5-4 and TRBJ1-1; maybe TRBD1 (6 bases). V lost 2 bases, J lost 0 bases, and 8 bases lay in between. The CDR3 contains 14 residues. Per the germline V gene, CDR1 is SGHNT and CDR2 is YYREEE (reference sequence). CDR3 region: CASSLGGVNTEAFF. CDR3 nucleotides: TGTGCCAGCAGCTTAGGGGGGGTGAACACTGAAGCTTTCTTT.

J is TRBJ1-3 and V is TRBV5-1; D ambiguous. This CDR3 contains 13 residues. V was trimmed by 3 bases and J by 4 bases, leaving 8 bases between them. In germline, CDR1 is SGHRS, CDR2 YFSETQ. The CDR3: CASSSGVGNTIYF. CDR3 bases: TGCGCCAGCAGCTCCGGAGTCGGAAACACCATATATTTT.

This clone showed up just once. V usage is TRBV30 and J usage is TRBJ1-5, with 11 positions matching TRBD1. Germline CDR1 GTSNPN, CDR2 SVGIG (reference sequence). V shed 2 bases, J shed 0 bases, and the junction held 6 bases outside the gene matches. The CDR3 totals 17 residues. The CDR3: CAWSWTGGIHSNQPQHF. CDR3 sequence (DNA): TGTGCCTGGAGTTGGACAGGGGGCATTCATAGCAATCAGCCCCAGCATTTT.

CDR3 bases: TGTGCCAGTAGTATAAAGACAAGCAATCAGCCCCAGCATTTT. This codes for CASSIKTSNQPQHF. The chain uses TRBV19 and TRBJ1-5; no clear D. Germline V gene sequence: CDR1 LNHDA, CDR2 SQIVND (reference sequence). V lost 2 bases to trimming and J lost 1 base, with 6 bases between them. CDR3 size: 14 residues.

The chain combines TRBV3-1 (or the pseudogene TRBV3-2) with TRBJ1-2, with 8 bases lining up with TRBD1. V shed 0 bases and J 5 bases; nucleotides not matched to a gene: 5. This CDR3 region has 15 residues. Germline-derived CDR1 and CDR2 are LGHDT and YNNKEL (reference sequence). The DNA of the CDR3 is TGTGCCAGCAGCCAAGATCAGGACAGGGCTTATGGCTACACCTTC. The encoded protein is CASSQDQDRAYGYTF.

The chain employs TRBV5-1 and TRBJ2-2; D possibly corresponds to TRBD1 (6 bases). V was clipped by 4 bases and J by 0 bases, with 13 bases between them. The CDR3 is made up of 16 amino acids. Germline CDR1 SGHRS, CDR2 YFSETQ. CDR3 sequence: CASSPTGPTNTGELFF. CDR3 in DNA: TGCGCCAGCAGCCCTACAGGGCCAACGAACACCGGGGAGCTGTTTTTT.

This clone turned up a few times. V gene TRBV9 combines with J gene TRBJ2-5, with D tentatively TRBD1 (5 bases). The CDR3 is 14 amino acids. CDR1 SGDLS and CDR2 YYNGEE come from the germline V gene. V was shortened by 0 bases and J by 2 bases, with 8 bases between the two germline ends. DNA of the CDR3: TGTGCCAGCAGCGTAGGACAGACTCAAGAGACCCAGTACTTC. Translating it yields CASSVGQTQETQYF. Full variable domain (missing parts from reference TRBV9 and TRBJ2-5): DSGVTQTPKHLITATGQRVTLRCSPRSGDLSVYWYQQSLDQGLQFLIQYYNGEERAKGNILERFSAQQFPDLHSELNLSSLELGDSALYFCASSVGQTQETQYFGPGTRLLVL.

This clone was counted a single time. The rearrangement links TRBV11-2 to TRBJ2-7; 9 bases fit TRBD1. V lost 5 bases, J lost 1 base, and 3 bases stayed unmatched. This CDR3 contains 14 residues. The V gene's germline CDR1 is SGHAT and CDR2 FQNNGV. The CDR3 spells CASSRQGDSYEQYV. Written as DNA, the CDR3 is TGTGCCAGCAGCCGACAGGGGGATTCCTACGAGCAGTACGTC.

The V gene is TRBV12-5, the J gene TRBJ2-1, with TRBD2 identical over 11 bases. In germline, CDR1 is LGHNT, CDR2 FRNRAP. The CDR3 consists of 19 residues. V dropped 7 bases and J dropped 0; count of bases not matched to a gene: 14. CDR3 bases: TGTGCTAGTGCTCAGACAGGGCTAGCGGGGGGTAGCTCCTACAATGAGCAGTTCTTC. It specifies CASAQTGLAGGSSYNEQFF.

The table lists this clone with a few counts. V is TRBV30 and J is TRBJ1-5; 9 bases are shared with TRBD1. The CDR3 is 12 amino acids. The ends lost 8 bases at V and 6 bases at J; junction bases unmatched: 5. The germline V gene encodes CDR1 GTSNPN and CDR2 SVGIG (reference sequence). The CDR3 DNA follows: TGTGCCCGACAGGGGGTAGTTCAGCCCCAGCATTTT. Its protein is CARQGVVQPQHF.

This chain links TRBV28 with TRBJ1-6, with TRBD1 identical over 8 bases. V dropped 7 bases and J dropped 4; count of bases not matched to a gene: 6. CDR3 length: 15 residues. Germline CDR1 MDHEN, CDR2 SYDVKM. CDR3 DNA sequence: TGTGCCAGCACCAAGGGACAGGAATATAATTCACCCCTCCACTTT. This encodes CASTKGQEYNSPLHF.

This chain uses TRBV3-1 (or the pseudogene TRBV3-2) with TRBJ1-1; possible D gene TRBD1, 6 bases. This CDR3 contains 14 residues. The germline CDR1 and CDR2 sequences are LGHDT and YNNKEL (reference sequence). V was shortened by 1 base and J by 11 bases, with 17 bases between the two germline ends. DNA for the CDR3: TGTGCCAGCAGCCAAGGGGGGGGCCTCGGAGGGGCTTTCTTT. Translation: CASSQGGGLGGAFF.

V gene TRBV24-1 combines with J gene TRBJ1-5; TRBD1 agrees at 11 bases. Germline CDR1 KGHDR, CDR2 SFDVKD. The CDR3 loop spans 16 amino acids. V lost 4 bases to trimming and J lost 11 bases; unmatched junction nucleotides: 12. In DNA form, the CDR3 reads TGTGCCACCAGTGACTCCGGACAGGGGGCAATTACAGCCCAGCATTTT. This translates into CATSDSGQGAITAQHF.

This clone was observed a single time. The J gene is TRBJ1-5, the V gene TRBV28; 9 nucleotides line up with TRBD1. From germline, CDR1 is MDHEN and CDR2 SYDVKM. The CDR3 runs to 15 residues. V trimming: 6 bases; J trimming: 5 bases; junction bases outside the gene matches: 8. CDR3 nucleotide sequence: TGTGCCAGCAGCCAACTGACAGGGGGGGATCAGCCCCAGCATTTT. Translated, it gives CASSQLTGGDQPQHF.

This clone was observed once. The CDR3 DNA reads TGTGCCAGCAGTTACGGCGCAGGGGGCGATACTGAAGCTTTCTTT. Translated: CASSYGAGGDTEAFF. The J gene is TRBJ1-1, the V gene TRBV6-5; 8 bases line up with TRBD1. Trimming removed 2 bases from V and 5 bases from J; junction bases left unmatched: 7. The CDR3 runs to 15 residues. CDR1 is MNHEY and CDR2 is SVGAGI in the germline V gene.

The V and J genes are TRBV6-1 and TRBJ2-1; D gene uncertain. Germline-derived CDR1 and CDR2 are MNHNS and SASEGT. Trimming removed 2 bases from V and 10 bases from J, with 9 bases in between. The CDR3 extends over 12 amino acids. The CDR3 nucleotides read TGTGCCAGCAGTGAATGGGCAAGAGAGCAGTTCTTC. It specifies CASSEWAREQFF.

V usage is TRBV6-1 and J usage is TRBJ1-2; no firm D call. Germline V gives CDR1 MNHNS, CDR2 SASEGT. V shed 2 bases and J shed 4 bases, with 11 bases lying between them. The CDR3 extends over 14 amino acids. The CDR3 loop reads CASSELIGVYGYTF. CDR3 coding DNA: TGTGCCAGCAGTGAATTGATCGGGGTCTATGGCTACACCTTC.

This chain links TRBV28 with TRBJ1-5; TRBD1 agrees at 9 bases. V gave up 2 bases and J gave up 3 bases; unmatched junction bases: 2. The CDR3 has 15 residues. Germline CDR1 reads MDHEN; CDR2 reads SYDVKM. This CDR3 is CASSLGTGHNQPQHF. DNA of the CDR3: TGTGCCAGCAGTTTAGGGACAGGGCACAATCAGCCCCAGCATTTT.

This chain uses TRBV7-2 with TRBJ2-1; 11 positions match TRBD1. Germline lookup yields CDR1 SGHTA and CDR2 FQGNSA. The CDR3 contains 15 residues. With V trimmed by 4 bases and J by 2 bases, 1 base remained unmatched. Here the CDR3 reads CASSWGQGAYNEQFF. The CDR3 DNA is TGTGCCAGCAGCTGGGGACAGGGGGCCTACAATGAGCAGTTCTTC.

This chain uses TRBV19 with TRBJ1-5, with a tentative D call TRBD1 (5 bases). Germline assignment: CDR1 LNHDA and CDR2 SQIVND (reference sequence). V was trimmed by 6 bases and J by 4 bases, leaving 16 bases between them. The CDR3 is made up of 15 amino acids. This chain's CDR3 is CASSTGGLRNQPQHF. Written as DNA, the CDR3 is TGTGCCAGTAGCACGGGGGGGTTAAGGAATCAGCCCCAGCATTTT.

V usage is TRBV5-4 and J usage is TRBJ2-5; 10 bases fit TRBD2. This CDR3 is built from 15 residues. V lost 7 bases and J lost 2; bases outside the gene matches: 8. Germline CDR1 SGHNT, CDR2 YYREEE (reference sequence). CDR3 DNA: TGTGCCAGCGGCGCGACTAGCGGGCTTCAAGAGACCCAGTACTTC. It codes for CASGATSGLQETQYF.

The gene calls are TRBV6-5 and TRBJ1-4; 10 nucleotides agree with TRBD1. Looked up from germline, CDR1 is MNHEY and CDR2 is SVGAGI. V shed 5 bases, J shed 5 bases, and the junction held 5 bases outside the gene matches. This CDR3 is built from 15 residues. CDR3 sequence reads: CASSRGQGENEKLFF. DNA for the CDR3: TGTGCCAGCAGTAGAGGACAGGGGGAAAATGAAAAACTGTTTTTT.

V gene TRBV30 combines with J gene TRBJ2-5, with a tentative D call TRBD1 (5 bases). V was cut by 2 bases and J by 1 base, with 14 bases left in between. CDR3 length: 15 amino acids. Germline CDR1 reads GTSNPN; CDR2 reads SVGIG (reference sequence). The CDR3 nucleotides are TGTGCCTGGAGTAGGGGCAGTAGGCTCCAAGAGACCCAGTACTTC. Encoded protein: CAWSRGSRLQETQYF.

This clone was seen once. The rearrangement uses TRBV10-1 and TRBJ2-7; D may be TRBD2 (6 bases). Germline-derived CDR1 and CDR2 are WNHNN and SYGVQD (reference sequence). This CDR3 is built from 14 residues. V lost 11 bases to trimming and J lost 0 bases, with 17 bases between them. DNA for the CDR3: TGCGCCTCTCCAGGGTGGAGGGACTCCTACGAGCAGTACGTC. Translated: CASPGWRDSYEQYV.

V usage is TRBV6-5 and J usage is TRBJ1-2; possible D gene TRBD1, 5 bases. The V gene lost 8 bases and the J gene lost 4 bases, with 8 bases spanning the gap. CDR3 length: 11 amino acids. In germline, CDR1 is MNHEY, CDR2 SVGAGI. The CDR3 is CASSDSYGYTF. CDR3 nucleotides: TGTGCCAGCTCTGACAGCTATGGCTACACCTTC.